One TCR beta chain is described in this entry. This entry is derived from a study of blood T cell repertoires in COVID-19. Across the whole study: Acute-phase and convalescent COVID-19 samples originated in the United States, Italy and Spain. PBMCs, B-cell-depleted T cells, or T cells provided the cDNA or gDNA that made up the material.

Trimming left V 5 bases short and J 4 bases short, with 18 bases between. CDR1 is MNHEY and CDR2 is SVGAGI in the germline V gene. The CDR3 consists of 15 residues. Original handling: How many nucleated cells were present was estimated from reference gene primer amplification. TCRdb's copy holds only in-frame clones and misses some; the assay was immunoSEQ multiplex PCR. V, J and clone size derive from that table, while D and trimming were established from the DNA sequence. Of under 200,000 clones listed, about 89% are singletons. Source material: peripheral blood. This chain joins TRBV6-5 and TRBJ2-7, with a weak D call TRBD2 (7 bases). This clonotype originated in a man aged 35 to 55 with active or convalescent COVID-19. In DNA form, the CDR3 reads TGTGCCAGCAGTCGAGGGGGAGGGACCCATTACGAGCAGTACTTC. It is translated as CASSRGGGTHYEQYF.